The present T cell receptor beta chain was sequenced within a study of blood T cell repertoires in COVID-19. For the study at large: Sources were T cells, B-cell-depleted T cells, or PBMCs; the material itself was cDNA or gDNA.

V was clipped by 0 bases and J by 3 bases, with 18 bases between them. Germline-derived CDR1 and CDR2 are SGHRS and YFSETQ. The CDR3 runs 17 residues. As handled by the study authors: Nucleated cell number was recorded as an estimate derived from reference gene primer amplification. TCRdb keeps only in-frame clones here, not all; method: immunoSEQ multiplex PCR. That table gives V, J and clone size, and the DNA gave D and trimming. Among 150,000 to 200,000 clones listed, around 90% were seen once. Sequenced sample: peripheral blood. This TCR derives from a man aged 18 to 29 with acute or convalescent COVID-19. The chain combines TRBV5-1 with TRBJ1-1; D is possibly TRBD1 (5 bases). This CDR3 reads CASSLAKFSGEDTEAFF. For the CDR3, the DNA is TGCGCCAGCAGCTTGGCAAAATTTTCGGGGGAGGACACTGAAGCTTTCTTT.